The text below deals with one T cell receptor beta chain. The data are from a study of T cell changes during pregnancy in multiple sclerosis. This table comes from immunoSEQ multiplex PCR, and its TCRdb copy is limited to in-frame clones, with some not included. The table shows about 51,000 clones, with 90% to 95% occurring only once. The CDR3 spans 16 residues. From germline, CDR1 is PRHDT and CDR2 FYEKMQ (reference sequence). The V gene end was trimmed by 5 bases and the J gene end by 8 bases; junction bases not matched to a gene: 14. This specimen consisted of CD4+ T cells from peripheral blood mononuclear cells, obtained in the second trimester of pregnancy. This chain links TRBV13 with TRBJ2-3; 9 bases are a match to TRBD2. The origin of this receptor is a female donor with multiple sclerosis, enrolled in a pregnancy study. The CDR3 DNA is TGTGCCAGCAGCATCGGGGGCGGGGGGGCACAAGGTACGCAGTATTTT. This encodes CASSIGGGGAQGTQYF.